This T cell receptor beta chain came from a study of read filtering for tumor transcriptome and immune sequencing. Whole-study context: Roughly 8 patients were R-ISS I, 16 were R-ISS II, more than five were R-ISS III.

This CDR3 is built from 15 residues. The V end lost 2 bases, the J end lost 0 bases, and 10 bases lay between the germline ends. CDR1 and CDR2 (germline): SGHTA, FQGTGA. This library used 300 to 500 ng RNA and molecular barcoded adaptors spanning alpha/delta and beta/gamma chains. TCRdb re-called the reads with MiXCR, one entry per CDR3 protein. Here the sample spans some 62,000 distinct CDR3 sequences, over 11% being singletons. This clonotype was seen ten or more times. Material for sequencing was a population of CD138-negative cells sorted from bone marrow. The chain is built from TRBV7-3 and TRBJ2-5; D is possibly TRBD2 (6 bases). The TCR comes from a donor aged 40 or over with multiple myeloma. The DNA for the CDR3 is TGTGCCAGCAGCTTAGACGCGGGACACCAAGAGACCCAGTACTTC. It is translated as CASSLDAGHQETQYF.